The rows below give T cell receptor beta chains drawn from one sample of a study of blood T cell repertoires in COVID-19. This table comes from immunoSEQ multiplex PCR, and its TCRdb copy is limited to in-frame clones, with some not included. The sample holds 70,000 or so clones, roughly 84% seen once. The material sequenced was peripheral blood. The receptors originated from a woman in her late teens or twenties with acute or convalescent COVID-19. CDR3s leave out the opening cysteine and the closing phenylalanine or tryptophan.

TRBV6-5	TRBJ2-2	ASTPGQPNTGELF
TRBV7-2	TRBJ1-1	ASSPRTGVGTEAF
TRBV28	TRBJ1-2	ASSLVGREGYT
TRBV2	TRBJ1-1	ASRGVDRTNTEAF
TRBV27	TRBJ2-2	ASSPSTGGTGELF
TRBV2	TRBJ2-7	ASSEGWTAAGYEQY
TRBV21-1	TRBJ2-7	ASTLGTSSYEQY
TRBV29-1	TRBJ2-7	SVETGTRQY
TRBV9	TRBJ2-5	ASSVVSGGPQETQY
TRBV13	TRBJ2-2	ASSFHGSAGELF
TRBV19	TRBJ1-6	ASSKAYGGGSPLH
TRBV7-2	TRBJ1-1	ASSLRRNTEAF
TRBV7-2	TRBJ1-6	ASSLQGENSPLH
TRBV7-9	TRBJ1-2	ASSDLAVLDGYT
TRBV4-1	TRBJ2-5	ASSQQDRGAQETQY
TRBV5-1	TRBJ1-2	ASSLDVGGIDYT
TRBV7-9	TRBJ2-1	ASSSRLAGGLNEQF
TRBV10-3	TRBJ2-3	AISGVLGGVADTQY
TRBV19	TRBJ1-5	ASSIVGQGSQPQH
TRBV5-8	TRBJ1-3	ASSRRSGLYHSGNTIY
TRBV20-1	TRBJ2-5	SVGGEETQY
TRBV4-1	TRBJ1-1	ASSLQVAGAEAF
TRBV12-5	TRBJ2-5	ASGLDKREETQY
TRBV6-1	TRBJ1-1	ASSESLAPTEAF
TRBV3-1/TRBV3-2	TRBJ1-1	ASSRQVVGLNTEAF
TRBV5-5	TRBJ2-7	ASSLASSVSSYEQY
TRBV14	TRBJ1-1	ASSQGGGPEAF
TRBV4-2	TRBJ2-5	ASSQVPSGSERQETQY
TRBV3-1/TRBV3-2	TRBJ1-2	ASSRTATYGYT
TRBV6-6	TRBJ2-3	ASSRAIIQGVLHTQY
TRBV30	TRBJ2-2	AWSVSGSTGELF
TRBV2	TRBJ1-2	ASTMTENGYT
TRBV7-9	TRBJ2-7	ASSLGKGFYEQY
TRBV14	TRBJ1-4	ASSQVGREGEKLF
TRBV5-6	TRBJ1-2	ASSLSPGSDSYGYT
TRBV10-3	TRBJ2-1	AISVLGVNEQF
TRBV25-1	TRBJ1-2	ASSELKGASYT
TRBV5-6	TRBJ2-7	ASSGTGVPYEQY
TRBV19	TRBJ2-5	ASSPSGSQLGQETQY
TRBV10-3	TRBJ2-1	AISDGGIGEQF
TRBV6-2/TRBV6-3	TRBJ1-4	ASSYRVNEKLF
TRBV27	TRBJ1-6	ASSLGLGIGNYNSPLH
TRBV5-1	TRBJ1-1	ASNSGGDNTEAF
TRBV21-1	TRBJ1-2	ASRGGAGHGYT
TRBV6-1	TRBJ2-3	ASSEASGFPDTQY